These 18 T cell receptor beta chains were sequenced from one sample in a study of lymphopenia after photon versus proton radiotherapy. The method was immunoSEQ multiplex PCR; TCRdb's version includes in-frame clones alone and lacks a portion of them. The sample records fewer than 35,000 clones, about 91% being singletons. Sequenced here: peripheral blood, sampled from a patient treated with proton-based radiotherapy. These receptors all stem from a woman in her seventies with pancreatic cancer. Some clones in this sample may be carry-over from other donors' samples.

This sequence joins TRBV11-3 and TRBJ2-1; D gene uncertain. Germline V lookup: CDR1 SGHNT, CDR2 YENEEA. V gave up 8 bases and J gave up 0 bases, with 17 bases separating them. This CDR3 spans 16 amino acids. The chain's CDR3 is CASGPGSPPSYNEQFF. CDR3 DNA sequence: TGTGCCAGCGGCCCAGGATCACCTCCCTCCTACAATGAGCAGTTCTTC.

This sequence joins TRBV7-9 and TRBJ2-2; 8 bases align to TRBD1. The CDR3 contains 16 residues. Germline CDR1 and CDR2: SEHNR and FQNEAQ (reference sequence). J was trimmed by 1 base and V by 5 bases; bases with no gene match: 6. The CDR3 DNA reads as TGTGCCAGCAGCCCCTCCGGACAGGGGAACACCGGGGAGCTGTTTTTT. Amino acid sequence: CASSPSGQGNTGELFF.

A few counts support this clone. The chain couples TRBV5-4 to TRBJ2-1; D gene ambiguous. The V and J ends lost 4 bases and 4 bases respectively, with 12 bases between them. Germline V gene lookup returns CDR1 SGHNT and CDR2 YYREEE (reference sequence). The CDR3 has 14 residues. The CDR3: CASSPRRLYNEQFF. The CDR3 coding sequence is TGTGCCAGCAGCCCGCGGCGGCTTTACAATGAGCAGTTCTTC.

The chain uses TRBV7-2 and TRBJ2-1; maybe TRBD1 (6 bases). The V end was cut by 4 bases, the J end by 3 bases, with 7 bases between. There are 13 residues in the CDR3. Germline V gene lookup returns CDR1 SGHTA and CDR2 FQGNSA. The CDR3 loop is CASSSDSYNEQFF. CDR3 coding DNA: TGTGCCAGCAGCTCGGACAGCTACAATGAGCAGTTCTTC.

V is TRBV25-1 and J is TRBJ1-1; D is undetermined. Per the germline V gene, CDR1 is MGHDK and CDR2 is SYGVNS. The CDR3 runs to 15 residues. V lost 4 bases to trimming and J lost 1 base, with 13 bases between them. The CDR3 protein is CASSGFPVENTEAFF. CDR3 nucleotides: TGTGCCAGCAGTGGATTCCCGGTGGAGAACACTGAAGCTTTCTTT. The whole variable domain, remainder taken from reference TRBV25-1 and TRBJ1-1, is EADIYQTPRYLVIGTGKKITLECSQTMGHDKMYWYQQDPGMELHLIHYSYGVNSTEKGDLSSESTVSRIRTEHFPLTLESARPSHTSQYLCASSGFPVENTEAFFGQGTRLTVV.

The chain carries TRBV2 and TRBJ1-1; no clear D gene. Trimming took off 4 bases at V and 6 bases at J, with 12 bases between the two ends. Germline V lookup: CDR1 SNHLY, CDR2 FYNNEI. The CDR3 spans 13 residues. CDR3 in amino acids: CASSGGSLSEAFF. Written as DNA, the CDR3 is TGTGCCAGCAGTGGCGGCAGTCTGTCTGAAGCTTTCTTT.

The chain carries TRBV5-1 and TRBJ1-4; TRBD1 aligns across 7 bases. V was pared by 4 bases and J by 4 bases, with 4 bases of the junction left unmatched. Germline V gene data show CDR1 as SGHRS and CDR2 as YFSETQ. The CDR3 is 14 amino acids. CDR3 sequence reads: CASSPRDSNEKLFF. CDR3 bases: TGCGCCAGCAGCCCCCGGGACAGTAATGAAAAACTGTTTTTT. Drawing the rest from reference TRBV5-1 and TRBJ1-4, the complete variable domain is KAGVTQTPRYLIKTRGQQVTLSCSPISGHRSVSWYQQTPGQGLQFLFEYFSETQRNKGNFPGRFSGRQFSNSRSEMNVSTLELGDSALYLCASSPRDSNEKLFFGSGTQLSVL.

This chain links TRBV19 with TRBJ2-7, with 11 bases lining up with TRBD2. The junction had 5 bases not matched to a gene; V was cut back by 5 bases and J by 2 bases. The CDR3 consists of 15 residues. Germline assignment: CDR1 LNHDA and CDR2 SQIVND (reference sequence). CDR3 amino acids: CASSQLAGVTYEQYF. The CDR3 region has the DNA TGTGCCAGTAGTCAACTAGCGGGAGTAACCTACGAGCAGTACTTC. The complete variable domain, with remaining parts taken from reference TRBV19 and TRBJ2-7, reads DGGITQSPKYLFRKEGQNVTLSCEQNLNHDAMYWYRQDPGQGLRLIYYSQIVNDFQKGDIAEGYSVSREKKESFPLTVTSAQKNPTAFYLCASSQLAGVTYEQYFGPGTRLTVT.

The V and J genes are TRBV11-2 and TRBJ2-7; the match to TRBD2 covers 12 bases. The germline V gene encodes CDR1 SGHAT and CDR2 FQNNGV. This CDR3 has 18 amino acids. Trimming removed 0 bases from V and 4 bases from J; junction bases left unmatched: 10. CDR3 region: CASSLDGVLAGGPYEQYF. The CDR3 DNA is TGTGCCAGCAGCTTAGATGGGGTCCTAGCGGGAGGGCCATACGAGCAGTACTTC.

This clone was recorded once. The genes are TRBV6-6 and TRBJ2-1; tentatively, D is TRBD1 or TRBD2 (6 bases each). CDR1 and CDR2 (germline): MNHNY, SVGAGI (reference sequence). This CDR3 comprises 16 residues. V shed 5 bases and J shed 1 base, with 15 bases lying between them. This CDR3 is CASSGGGQLSYNEQFF. The DNA of the CDR3 is TGTGCCAGCAGTGGGGGAGGACAGTTGTCCTACAATGAGCAGTTCTTC.

The V call is TRBV7-9, the J call TRBJ1-1; D is possibly TRBD1 (5 bases). CDR3 length: 15 residues. The V gene lost 7 bases and the J gene lost 2 bases, with 17 bases spanning the gap. Germline CDR1 is SEHNR and CDR2 is FQNEAQ (reference sequence). The CDR3 DNA reads as TGTGCCAGCATCGGGGCAGCAAACCGTAACACTGAAGCTTTCTTT. Its translation is CASIGAANRNTEAFF. The variable domain in full, with the rest retrieved from reference TRBV7-9 and TRBJ1-1, is DTGVSQNPRHKITKRGQNVTFRCDPISEHNRLYWYRQTLGQGPEFLTYFQNEAQLEKSRLLSDRFSAERPKGSFSTLEIQRTEQGDSAMYLCASIGAANRNTEAFFGQGTRLTVV.

V is TRBV5-4 and J is TRBJ2-5; D is perhaps TRBD1 (5 bases). The V gene's germline CDR1 is SGHNT and CDR2 YYREEE (reference sequence). V was cut by 0 bases and J by 0 bases, with 9 bases left in between. This CDR3 region has 15 residues. CDR3 residues: CASSLDNRNQETQYF. As DNA, the CDR3 is TGTGCCAGCAGCTTGGATAACAGGAACCAAGAGACCCAGTACTTC.

This clone was picked up one time. Here the CDR3 DNA reads TGTGCCAGCAGCCGTGACAGGGCACCAGGGAGGAACTCCTACAATGAGCAGTTCTTC. This gives the protein CASSRDRAPGRNSYNEQFF. This chain connects TRBV7-9 to TRBJ2-1; weak D call: TRBD1 (7 bases). Germline-derived CDR1 and CDR2 are SEHNR and FQNEAQ (reference sequence). V dropped 5 bases and J dropped 0 bases, with 23 bases sitting between them. The CDR3 is 19 amino acids.

The rearrangement links TRBV29-1 to TRBJ1-2; no clear D. CDR1 is SQVTM and CDR2 is ANQGSEA in the germline V gene. This CDR3 comprises 12 residues. The V and J ends lost 0 bases and 8 bases respectively, with 10 bases between them. CDR3 amino acids: CSVEDGSVGYTF. In DNA form, the CDR3 reads TGCAGCGTTGAAGATGGGTCAGTCGGCTACACCTTC. Combining the CDR3 with reference TRBV29-1 and TRBJ1-2 gives the whole variable domain SAVISQKPSRDICQRGTSLTIQCQVDSQVTMMFWYRQQPGQSLTLIATANQGSEATYESGFVIDKFPISRPNLTFSTLTVSNMSPEDSSIYLCSVEDGSVGYTFGSGTRLTVV.

This chain connects TRBV6-5 to TRBJ2-7; TRBD2 matches 8 bases. CDR3 length equals 15 residues. Trimming took 6 bases from V and 5 from J; bases not matched to a gene: 12. CDR1 MNHEY and CDR2 SVGAGI come from the germline V gene. The CDR3 sequence is CASSTTAGGRNEQYF. DNA for the CDR3: TGTGCCAGCAGCACAACGGCGGGAGGTCGCAACGAGCAGTACTTC.

The rearrangement joins TRBV19 to TRBJ1-2, with unresolved D. The CDR3 contains 12 residues. From germline, CDR1 is LNHDA and CDR2 SQIVND (reference sequence). V was pared by 6 bases and J by 4 bases, with 9 bases between. This chain's CDR3 is CASRTRGYGYTF. The CDR3 DNA reads as TGTGCCAGTAGAACCCGAGGCTATGGCTACACCTTC. The entire variable domain, with the rest obtained from reference TRBV19 and TRBJ1-2, is as follows: DGGITQSPKYLFRKEGQNVTLSCEQNLNHDAMYWYRQDPGQGLRLIYYSQIVNDFQKGDIAEGYSVSREKKESFPLTVTSAQKNPTAFYLCASRTRGYGYTFGSGTRLTVV.

This chain uses TRBV10-2 with TRBJ2-4; 7 bases map to TRBD1. Germline values: CDR1 WSHSY, CDR2 SAAADI. V was clipped by 6 bases and J by 12 bases; unmatched bases: 5. There are 11 residues in the CDR3. The CDR3 nucleotides read TGCGCCAGCAGCTGGGACAGAAATCAGTACTTC. It codes for CASSWDRNQYF.

The chain combines TRBV7-9 with TRBJ2-7, with D perhaps assigned TRBD1 or TRBD2 (5 bases each). The V gene lost 4 bases and the J gene lost 0 bases, with 13 bases spanning the gap. The CDR3 consists of 15 residues. Germline assignment: CDR1 SEHNR and CDR2 FQNEAQ (reference sequence). The CDR3, as DNA: TGTGCCAGCAGCTCCGGGGCAAGGAGCTCCTACGAGCAGTACTTC. Translation gives CASSSGARSSYEQYF.